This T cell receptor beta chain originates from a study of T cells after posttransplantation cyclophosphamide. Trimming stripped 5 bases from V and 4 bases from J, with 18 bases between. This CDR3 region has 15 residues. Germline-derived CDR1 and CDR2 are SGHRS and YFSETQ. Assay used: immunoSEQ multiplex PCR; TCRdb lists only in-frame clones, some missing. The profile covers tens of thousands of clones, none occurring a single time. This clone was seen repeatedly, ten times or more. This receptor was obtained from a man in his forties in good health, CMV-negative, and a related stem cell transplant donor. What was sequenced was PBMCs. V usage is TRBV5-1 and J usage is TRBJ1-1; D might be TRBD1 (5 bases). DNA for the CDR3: TGCGCCAGCAGTTCTGCCGGGACTGGGAGCACTGAAGCTTTCTTT. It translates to CASSSAGTGSTEAFF.